A single sample gave rise to the 8 T cell receptor beta chains below, sequenced in a study of blood T cell repertoires in COVID-19. Profiling relied on immunoSEQ multiplex PCR, and the TCRdb table lists in-frame clones only, not all of them. This repertoire shows a few hundred thousand clones, around 86% found once; its top ten account for 1.6%. The sequenced sample was peripheral blood. The receptors were sampled from a woman aged 45 to 65 with acute or convalescent COVID-19.

The chain uses TRBV6-4 and TRBJ2-1; 9 bases are shared with TRBD2. Losses at the gene ends were 4 bases for V and 10 bases for J; bases not matched to a gene: 11. Germline V gives CDR1 MRHNA, CDR2 SNTAGT. This CDR3 spans 15 amino acids. The CDR3 DNA sequence: TGTGCCAGCAGTGGGGTTGCGGGAGGGCCGTCAGAGCAGTTCTTC. As protein: CASSGVAGGPSEQFF.

The J gene is TRBJ2-7, the V gene TRBV3-1 (or the pseudogene TRBV3-2), with TRBD1 matching 11 bases. The CDR3 covers 15 residues. V trimming: 4 bases; J trimming: 6 bases; junction bases outside the gene matches: 8. Germline V CDR1 and CDR2: LGHDT, YNNKEL (reference sequence). CDR3 in DNA: TGTGCCAGCAGCCCGGACACCGGGACAGGGGGCGAGCAGTACTTC. Translation: CASSPDTGTGGEQYF.

The gene calls are TRBV18 and TRBJ1-1; D is undetermined. Deletions cut 3 bases from V and 5 bases from J, with 13 bases between. This CDR3 is 14 amino acids long. From germline, CDR1 is KGHSH and CDR2 LQKENI. The CDR3 DNA is TGTGCCAGCTCACCCCTGGCGGATTCAACTGAAGCTTTCTTT. Protein product: CASSPLADSTEAFF.

This clone has just a few counts. This chain uses TRBV3-1 (or the pseudogene TRBV3-2) with TRBJ2-1; the D gene is possibly TRBD2 (5 bases). The CDR3 has 12 residues. The ends were cut back, 4 bases at V and 8 bases at J, with 9 bases in the middle. Per germline, CDR1 LGHDT and CDR2 YNNKEL (reference sequence). The CDR3 bases are TGTGCCAGCAGCCTCCTGGAGGATGAGCAGTTCTTC. Residues: CASSLLEDEQFF.

J is TRBJ1-2 and V is TRBV30; D remains ambiguous. With 4 bases removed from V and 0 bases from J, the gap between germline ends came to 6 bases. CDR3 length: 12 residues. Germline V CDR1 and CDR2: GTSNPN, SVGIG (reference sequence). The CDR3 sequence: CAWITANYGYTF. The CDR3 DNA follows: TGTGCCTGGATTACAGCTAACTATGGCTACACCTTC.

The chain joins TRBV6-5 to TRBJ2-3; TRBD1 matches 9 bases. CDR3 length equals 15 residues. The J segment lost 0 bases and the V segment lost 5 bases, leaving 3 bases of the junction unmatched. CDR1 MNHEY and CDR2 SVGAGI come from the germline V gene. CDR3 DNA: TGTGCCAGCAGTCCCGGACAGGGGAGCACAGATACGCAGTATTTT. This translates into CASSPGQGSTDTQYF.

The chain has TRBV24-1 and TRBJ2-2, with D possibly being TRBD2 (6 bases). Germline assignment: CDR1 KGHDR and CDR2 SFDVKD. This CDR3 spans 16 amino acids. Deletions cut 3 bases from V and 1 base from J, with 11 bases between. CDR3 loop: CATSDPGLKNTGELFF. The CDR3 nucleotides read TGTGCCACCAGTGATCCGGGACTCAAGAACACCGGGGAGCTGTTTTTT.

The rearrangement links TRBV24-1 to TRBJ2-2; no clear D gene. Germline V gives CDR1 KGHDR, CDR2 SFDVKD. The ends were cut back, 7 bases at V and 1 base at J, with 6 bases in the middle. This CDR3 region has 13 residues. The chain's CDR3 is CATRAGNTGELFF. The CDR3 nucleotides read TGTGCCACCAGGGCAGGGAACACCGGGGAGCTGTTTTTT.